These 21 T cell receptor beta chains share one sample of origin, sequenced in a study of cytomegalovirus exposure and HLA in healthy donors. Researchers ran the PCR with 60 Vbeta and 13 Jbeta primers. Only in-frame clones appear in the TCRdb table, and some are missing; sequencing was by immunoSEQ multiplex PCR. This table holds about 180,000 clones, over 80% found once. The specimen was PBMCs. The receptors derive from a boy under 10 years old in good health and CMV-seronegative.

The chain uses TRBV9 and TRBJ2-3; D is unresolved. This CDR3 region has 13 residues. The germline CDR1 and CDR2 sequences are SGDLS and YYNGEE. V lost 1 base to trimming and J lost 6 bases, with 9 bases between them. CDR3 in DNA: TGTGCCAGCAGCGTAAGCCCCCCGGATACGCAGTATTTT. Encoded protein: CASSVSPPDTQYF.

This chain uses TRBV11-2 with TRBJ2-7, with D maybe TRBD2 (6 bases). CDR3 length equals 14 residues. The ends were cut back, 4 bases at V and 3 bases at J, with 13 bases in the middle. Per the germline V gene, CDR1 is SGHAT and CDR2 is FQNNGV. Here the CDR3 DNA reads TGTGCCAGCAGCTCCGGGACTCTGCTCTACGAGCAGTACGTC. Its protein product is CASSSGTLLYEQYV.

This chain joins TRBV9 and TRBJ2-7; D possibly corresponds to TRBD1 (6 bases). This CDR3 is built from 16 residues. In germline, CDR1 is SGDLS, CDR2 YYNGEE. V was shortened by 4 bases and J by 3 bases, with 20 bases between the two germline ends. This CDR3 is CASSPTEGDGYYEQYF. CDR3 coding DNA: TGTGCCAGCAGCCCTACTGAGGGGGACGGATACTACGAGCAGTACTTC.

The rearrangement joins TRBV27 to TRBJ2-7, with TRBD1 identical over 7 bases. CDR3 length: 13 amino acids. The junction had 5 bases not matched to a gene; V was cut back by 4 bases and J by 5 bases. Germline CDR1 is MNHEY and CDR2 is SMNVEV (reference sequence). CDR3 residues: CASSSRQGHEQYV. The CDR3 coding sequence is TGTGCCAGCAGTTCCCGACAGGGCCACGAGCAGTACGTC.

This chain connects TRBV5-1 to TRBJ2-2; 9 bases agree with TRBD2. The ends lost 2 bases at V and 2 bases at J; junction bases unmatched: 7. Per the germline V gene, CDR1 is SGHRS and CDR2 is YFSETQ. The CDR3 has 17 residues. In DNA, the CDR3 is TGCGCCAGCAGCTTTATTAGCGGGGGTCTAAACACCGGGGAGCTGTTTTTT. Its protein product is CASSFISGGLNTGELFF.

This chain connects TRBV5-1 to TRBJ2-1; 9 bases align to TRBD2. Germline trimming cut 2 bases from V and 8 bases from J; bases unmatched to any gene: 2. Per the germline V gene, CDR1 is SGHRS and CDR2 is YFSETQ. The CDR3 spans 13 residues. CDR3 DNA: TGCGCCAGCAGCTTTAGCGGGGGCGATGAGCAGTTCTTC. Translating it yields CASSFSGGDEQFF.

The gene calls are TRBV2 and TRBJ2-1, with 8 bases fitting TRBD2. Germline CDR1 reads SNHLY; CDR2 reads FYNNEI. The CDR3 runs to 15 residues. V trimming: 6 bases; J trimming: 6 bases; junction bases outside the gene matches: 10. Here the CDR3 reads CASSRPGGGLNEQFF. The CDR3 bases are TGTGCCAGCAGCCGACCGGGGGGGGGCCTCAATGAGCAGTTCTTC. The full variable domain, with the rest looked up from reference TRBV2 and TRBJ2-1, is EPEVTQTPSHQVTQMGQEVILRCVPISNHLYFYWYRQILGQKVEFLVSFYNNEISEKSEIFDDQFSVERPDGSNFTLKIRSTKLEDSAMYFCASSRPGGGLNEQFFGPGTRLTVL.

The rearrangement uses TRBV9 and TRBJ1-1; D is possibly TRBD1 (5 bases). The V gene's germline CDR1 is SGDLS and CDR2 YYNGEE. The V end was cut by 0 bases, the J end by 5 bases, with 23 bases between. This CDR3 is built from 18 residues. As DNA, the CDR3 is TGTGCCAGCAGCGTAGGCCCCCGGGGGGGTCGGGTAGGAACTGAAGCTTTCTTT. It codes for CASSVGPRGGRVGTEAFF.

The chain recombines TRBV11-2 with TRBJ2-5, with TRBD1 as a possible D gene (6 bases). This CDR3 has 15 residues. The germline gives CDR1 SGHAT, CDR2 FQNNGV. The V end lost 1 base, the J end lost 3 bases, and 12 bases lay between the germline ends. This CDR3 is CASSLGGRGEETQYF. CDR3 in DNA: TGTGCCAGCAGCTTAGGAGGCAGGGGAGAAGAGACCCAGTACTTC.

V gene TRBV9 combines with J gene TRBJ2-1, with TRBD1 as a possible D gene (6 bases). The germline V and J ends were trimmed by 0 bases and 8 bases, with 15 bases remaining between them. Germline V CDR1 and CDR2: SGDLS, YYNGEE. The CDR3 is 15 amino acids. The CDR3 protein is CASSVEGVIVDEQFF. The CDR3 bases are TGTGCCAGCAGCGTAGAGGGGGTGATTGTGGATGAGCAGTTCTTC.

This clone was seen just once. V is TRBV6-5 and J is TRBJ2-1; 7 bases match TRBD1. The V gene end was trimmed by 6 bases and the J gene end by 6 bases; junction bases not matched to a gene: 5. The CDR3 spans 13 residues. Germline V CDR1 and CDR2: MNHEY, SVGAGI. The CDR3 DNA follows: TGTGCCAGCAGGAGACAGGGCGGCAATGAGCAGTTCTTC. It translates to CASRRQGGNEQFF.

The CDR3: CASSLEGTASYNEQFF. Written as DNA, the CDR3 is TGTGCCAGCAGCTTAGAAGGGACAGCATCCTACAATGAGCAGTTCTTC. The chain uses TRBV11-3 and TRBJ2-1; TRBD1 matches 7 bases. With V trimmed by 0 bases and J by 1 base, 3 bases remained unmatched. The germline CDR1 and CDR2 sequences are SGHNT and YENEEA. The CDR3 runs 16 residues.

The V and J genes are TRBV15 and TRBJ2-5; 8 nucleotides match TRBD2. The germline CDR1 and CDR2 sequences are LNHNV and YYDKDF (reference sequence). V dropped 5 bases and J dropped 5; count of bases not matched to a gene: 7. This CDR3 has 14 residues. In DNA form, the CDR3 reads TGTGCCACCAGCTCCCGGGGGGGCCGGGAGACCCAGTACTTC. It encodes CATSSRGGRETQYF. Together with reference TRBV15 and TRBJ2-5, the CDR3 gives the full variable domain: DAMVIQNPRYQVTQFGKPVTLSCSQTLNHNVMYWYQQKSSQAPKLLFHYYDKDFNNEADTPDNFQSRRPNTSFCFLDIRSPGLGDTAMYLCATSSRGGRETQYFGPGTRLLVL.

The rearrangement joins TRBV27 to TRBJ2-5; tentatively, D is TRBD1 (6 bases). CDR3 length: 16 amino acids. Germline V gene lookup returns CDR1 MNHEY and CDR2 SMNVEV (reference sequence). V gave up 6 bases and J gave up 1 base, with 18 bases separating them. Here the CDR3 DNA reads TGTGCCAGCAGACCGAACTTTATGGACAGCCAAGAGACCCAGTACTTC. It translates to CASRPNFMDSQETQYF.

The J gene is TRBJ2-2, the V gene TRBV15, with a possible D match to TRBD1 (6 bases). V was pared by 0 bases and J by 2 bases, with 19 bases between. The CDR3 length is 19 residues. Germline CDR1 and CDR2: LNHNV and YYDKDF (reference sequence). The CDR3 DNA is TGTGCCACCAGCAGAGAAGGGCTTGGGGGCCTGGTAAACACCGGGGAGCTGTTTTTT. Protein: CATSREGLGGLVNTGELFF. Variable domain in full (rest from reference TRBV15 and TRBJ2-2): DAMVIQNPRYQVTQFGKPVTLSCSQTLNHNVMYWYQQKSSQAPKLLFHYYDKDFNNEADTPDNFQSRRPNTSFCFLDIRSPGLGDTAMYLCATSREGLGGLVNTGELFFGEGSRLTVL.

This chain uses TRBV7-9 with TRBJ2-3, with 13 bases that match TRBD2. This CDR3 region has 18 residues. Looked up from germline, CDR1 is SEHNR and CDR2 is FQNEAQ (reference sequence). J gave up 3 bases and V 5 bases, and 11 bases lay outside the gene matches. In nucleotides, the CDR3 is TGTGCCAGCAGCCTATCGACTAGCGGGAGGATGAAAACAGATACGCAGTATTTT. This translates into CASSLSTSGRMKTDTQYF.

This chain joins TRBV4-1 and TRBJ2-7; the D gene is possibly TRBD1 (7 bases). The germline V and J ends were trimmed by 4 bases and 0 bases, with 22 bases remaining between them. This CDR3 contains 18 residues. Germline-derived CDR1 and CDR2 are MGHRA and YSYEKL. CDR3 coding DNA: TGCGCCAGCAGCCCCCGCCAGGGGGGAGCGGAGAGCTCCTACGAGCAGTACTTC. This sequence encodes CASSPRQGGAESSYEQYF.

The V gene is TRBV12-5, the J gene TRBJ2-5; a weak D match, TRBD1 (6 bases). Germline V gives CDR1 LGHNT, CDR2 FRNRAP. V gave up 2 bases and J gave up 4 bases, with 11 bases separating them. This CDR3 region has 14 residues. CDR3 coding DNA: TGTGCTAGTGGTTTGTATGGCAGGGGAGAGACCCAGTACTTC. Its translation: CASGLYGRGETQYF.

The chain is built from TRBV7-9 and TRBJ2-1; 16 bases map to TRBD2. Germline V gene sequence: CDR1 SEHNR, CDR2 FQNEAQ (reference sequence). Trimming removed 5 bases from V and 5 bases from J; junction bases left unmatched: 12. The CDR3 has 19 residues. This CDR3 is CASSPKPGTSGRVDNEQFF. The DNA for the CDR3 is TGTGCCAGCAGCCCCAAGCCCGGGACTAGCGGGAGGGTGGACAATGAGCAGTTCTTC.

V usage is TRBV2 and J usage is TRBJ1-6; tentatively, D is TRBD1 (6 bases). Germline CDR1 SNHLY, CDR2 FYNNEI. Trimming took 3 bases from V and 7 from J, leaving 10 bases between them. The CDR3 sequence is 14 residues long. CDR3 region: CASSDRQGNSPLHF. Written as DNA, the CDR3 is TGTGCCAGCAGTGATCGGCAGGGGAATTCACCCCTCCACTTT.

The gene calls are TRBV6-5 and TRBJ1-1, with D possibly matching TRBD1 (5 bases). This CDR3 has 15 amino acids. CDR1 is MNHEY, CDR2 SVGAGI, per germline. V dropped 0 bases and J dropped 2 bases, with 10 bases sitting between them. As DNA, the CDR3 is TGTGCCAGCAGTTACTCCTACAGGACAAACACTGAAGCTTTCTTT. It specifies CASSYSYRTNTEAFF.